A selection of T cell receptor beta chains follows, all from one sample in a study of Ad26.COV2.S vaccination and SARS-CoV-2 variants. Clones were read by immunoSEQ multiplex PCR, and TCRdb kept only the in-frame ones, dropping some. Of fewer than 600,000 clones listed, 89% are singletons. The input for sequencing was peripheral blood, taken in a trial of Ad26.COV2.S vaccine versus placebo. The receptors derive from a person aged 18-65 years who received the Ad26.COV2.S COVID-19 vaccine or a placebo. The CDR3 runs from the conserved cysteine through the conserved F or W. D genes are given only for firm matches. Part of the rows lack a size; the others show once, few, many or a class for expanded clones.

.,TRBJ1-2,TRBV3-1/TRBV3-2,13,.,TGTGCCAGCCGCGGGACCGCGGGGCTTGGCTACACCTTC,CASRGTAGLGYTF
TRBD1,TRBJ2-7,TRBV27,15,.,TGTGCCAGCAGTTCTATCTCGACAGGGTCCTACGAGCAGTACTTC,CASSSISTGSYEQYF
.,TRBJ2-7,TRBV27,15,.,TGTGCCAGCAGTTCCGGGGTGCTTGGCTCCTACGAGCAGTACTTC,CASSSGVLGSYEQYF
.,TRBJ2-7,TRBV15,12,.,TGTGCCACCAGCGCGGGCGGCTACGAGCAGTACTTC,CATSAGGYEQYF
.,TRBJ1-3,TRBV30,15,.,TGTGCCTGGAGTGTGGTGTCTGCCCCTGGAAACACCATATATTTT,CAWSVVSAPGNTIYF
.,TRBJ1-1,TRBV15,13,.,TGTGCCACCAGCAGAGGTCCGGCGGCCGAAGCTTTCTTT,CATSRGPAAEAFF
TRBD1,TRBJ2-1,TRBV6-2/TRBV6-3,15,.,TGTGCCAGCAGTTACTCGACAGGGGCATTCAATGAGCAGTTCTTC,CASSYSTGAFNEQFF
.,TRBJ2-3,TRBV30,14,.,TGTGCCTGGAGTGTAGGGCTAGCTTTAGATACGCAGTATTTT,CAWSVGLALDTQYF
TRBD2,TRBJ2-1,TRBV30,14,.,TGTGCCTCCTCGACCTCGGGCGGGAGCGGGGAGCAGTTCTTC,CASSTSGGSGEQFF
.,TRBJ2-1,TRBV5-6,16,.,TGTGCCAGCAGCCATAAGACGGGGCCCTCCTACAATGAGCAGTTCTTC,CASSHKTGPSYNEQFF
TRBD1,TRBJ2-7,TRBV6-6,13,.,TGTGCCAGCAGTTCCAGGGGGCTCTACGAGCAGTACTTC,CASSSRGLYEQYF
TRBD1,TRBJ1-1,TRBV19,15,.,TGTGCCAGTAAATCCCCAGGGGGCGCATGGACTGAAGCTTTCTTT,CASKSPGGAWTEAFF
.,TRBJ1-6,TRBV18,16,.,TGTGCCAGCTCACCGGAGGCTCCAGCGGGTAATTCACCCCTCCACTTT,CASSPEAPAGNSPLHF
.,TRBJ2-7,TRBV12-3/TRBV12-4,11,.,TGTGCCAGCGCAATTCGGTCCGAGCAGTACTTC,CASAIRSEQYF
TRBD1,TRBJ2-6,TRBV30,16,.,TGTGCCTCCTCGGACAGGCCGGACTCTGGGGCCAACGTCCTGACTTTC,CASSDRPDSGANVLTF
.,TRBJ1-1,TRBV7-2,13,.,TGTGCCAGCAGCTTGGGACACAACACTGAAGCTTTCTTT,CASSLGHNTEAFF
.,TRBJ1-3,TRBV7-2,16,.,TGTGCCAGCAGCTTAAAGGGGACCCTCTCTGGAAACACCATATATTTT,CASSLKGTLSGNTIYF
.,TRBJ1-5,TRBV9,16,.,TGTGCCAGCAGCGTAGTGCGACAGGTTATTGATCAGCCCCAGCATTTT,CASSVVRQVIDQPQHF
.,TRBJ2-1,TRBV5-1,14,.,TGCGCCAGCCGGCCCGAATCTTCCTACAATGAGCAGTTCTTC,CASRPESSYNEQFF
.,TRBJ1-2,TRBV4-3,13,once,TGCGCCAGCAGCCAAGAAGGACGGCGGGGCTACACCTTC,CASSQEGRRGYTF
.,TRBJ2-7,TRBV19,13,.,TGTGCCAGTAGTATAAGTTCGTCTGGCGAGCAGTACTTC,CASSISSSGEQYF
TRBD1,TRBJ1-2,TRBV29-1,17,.,TGCAGCGTACGCACGCGGGCAGGGGGAAGCTATAACTATGGCTACACCTTC,CSVRTRAGGSYNYGYTF
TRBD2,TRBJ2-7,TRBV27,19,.,TGTGCCAGCAGTCAAAGACTCGGGACTAGCGGGAGGAACTCCTACGAGCAGTACTTC,CASSQRLGTSGRNSYEQYF
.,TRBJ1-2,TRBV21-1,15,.,TGTGCCAGCAGCAAAGGGGCAGGACTGAGCTATGGCTACACCTTC,CASSKGAGLSYGYTF